This T cell receptor (beta chain) was documented in a study of T cell changes during pregnancy in multiple sclerosis. TCRdb's table, derived via immunoSEQ multiplex PCR, lists solely in-frame clones and lacks some. The table includes about 68,000 clones, roughly 92% detected once. The ends were cut back, 6 bases at V and 6 bases at J, with 19 bases in the middle. Germline V gene data show CDR1 as SGHAT and CDR2 as FQNNGV. The CDR3 runs 15 residues. The chain couples TRBV11-2 to TRBJ2-3; weak D call: TRBD2 (6 bases). Material: peripheral blood, obtained after pregnancy. The source of this sequence is a female donor in good health, enrolled as a control in a pregnancy study. DNA for the CDR3: TGTGCCAGCAGTCTTACCTATGGGGGGATGGATACGCAGTATTTT. Translating gives CASSLTYGGMDTQYF.